In its sample, the clone carrying this T cell receptor beta chain was seen a few times. Its antigen is currently unknown. CDR3 length: 17 residues. V gave up 6 bases and J gave up 4 bases, with 22 bases separating them. Germline CDR1 reads MNHEY; CDR2 reads SVGEGT. UMIs and sample barcodes were carried by the TCR alpha and TCR beta cDNA libraries that 5'RACE produced using constant-segment primers. One entry per CDR3 protein results from TCRdb running MiXCR on the 5' RACE reads. The sample records 300,000 to 400,000 distinct CDR3 sequences, 15% to 20% being singletons. This entry is derived from a study of T-cell memory formation after mild COVID-19. Background on the study: Largely, the TCR clusters proved donor specific. Study-wide points: Some clones that responded were present in memory (sampled pre-infection), which suggests cross-reactive memory joined. Contracting CD4+ clones were located mainly in CM and EM, and CD8+ clones in EMRA.

Source material: PBMCs or a T cell subset sorted from them (not recorded which). The receptor was isolated from a man younger than 35 who had mild COVID-19 (a few samples of this study predate the infection). Cell type and time point are not known. J is TRBJ2-1 and V is TRBV6-2 or TRBV6-3; tentatively, D is TRBD2 (5 bases). In DNA, the CDR3 is TGTGCCAGCAGACGTACCTCTACGGGGATTCGGTACAATGAGCAGTTCTTC. Translated, it gives CASRRTSTGIRYNEQFF.